The 26 T cell receptor beta chains below were found in one sample sequenced in a study of shared clonotypes between healthy human individuals. As defined, naive CD8 cells were CD45RO-negative and positively selected for CCR7, with terminally differentiated effector memory CD45RA+ cells excluded. Repertoires were generated with immunoSEQ multiplex PCR, while TCRdb's copy carries only in-frame clones and drops some. In the table there are around 2,000,000 clones, over 85% of which are singletons. The sequenced sample was naive CD8+ T cells sorted from blood. These receptors were collected from a man aged 18 to 29 in good health.

V gene TRBV6-5 combines with J gene TRBJ2-5; 8 bases are a match to TRBD1. The CDR3 is 14 residues long. From germline, CDR1 is MNHEY and CDR2 SVGAGI. The CDR3 bases are TGTTCTGCCCAGGGGGCTCAAATTGGGGAGACCCAGTACTTC. It translates to CSAQGAQIGETQYF.

This rearrangement joins TRBV27 to TRBJ2-7; 7 nucleotides match TRBD2. The ends lost 4 bases at V and 4 bases at J; junction bases unmatched: 7. CDR3 size: 14 residues. The germline V gene has CDR1 MNHEY and CDR2 SMNVEV (reference sequence). CDR3 region: CASSSSLREYEQYF. DNA for the CDR3: TGTGCCAGCAGTTCATCGCTGCGGGAGTACGAGCAGTACTTC.

The J gene is TRBJ2-7, the V gene TRBV27, with 9 bases matching TRBD2. Germline lookup yields CDR1 MNHEY and CDR2 SMNVEV (reference sequence). Trimming took 5 bases from V and 3 from J; bases not matched to a gene: 8. The CDR3 contains 15 residues. The CDR3 DNA is TGTGCCAGCAGTGCGCTAGCGGGACCTTTCTACGAGCAGTACTTC. Encoded protein: CASSALAGPFYEQYF.

The V gene is TRBV9, the J gene TRBJ2-5, with unresolved D. The germline V and J ends were trimmed by 6 bases and 1 base, with 16 bases remaining between them. CDR3 length: 15 residues. Germline lookup yields CDR1 SGDLS and CDR2 YYNGEE. The CDR3, as DNA: TGTGCCAGCACCGAATCGTGGGCCAGCCAAGAGACCCAGTACTTC. It specifies CASTESWASQETQYF.

With respect to this clone: Other DNA sequences in the same sample also yield this CDR3. The chain employs TRBV2 and TRBJ2-7; D is possibly TRBD1 or TRBD2 (5 bases each). This CDR3 has 13 residues. V was trimmed by 6 bases and J by 2 bases, leaving 11 bases between them. Germline CDR1 SNHLY, CDR2 FYNNEI. For the CDR3, the DNA is TGTGCCAGCAGGGGGACCGAGACCTACGAGCAGTACTTC. It specifies CASRGTETYEQYF.

The J gene is TRBJ2-7, the V gene TRBV4-3, with D uncertain. V was cut by 2 bases and J by 1 base, with 12 bases left in between. The CDR3 runs 15 residues. CDR1 is LGHNA, CDR2 YSLEER, per germline. CDR3 nucleotides: TGCGCCAGCAGCCAATCAAGGACCGGATCCTACGAGCAGTACTTC. This codes for CASSQSRTGSYEQYF.

The sample holds one count of this clone. The chain employs TRBV5-5 and TRBJ2-1; 9 bases are a match to TRBD1. In germline, CDR1 is SGHKS, CDR2 YYEKEE (reference sequence). The CDR3 loop spans 14 amino acids. V shed 5 bases, J shed 4 bases, and the junction held 4 bases outside the gene matches. Here the CDR3 reads CASRGGTGYNEQFF. In DNA, the CDR3 is TGTGCCAGCAGAGGTGGGACAGGGTACAATGAGCAGTTCTTC.

The chain employs TRBV4-3 and TRBJ2-7, with 9 bases that match TRBD2. With 0 bases clipped from V and 6 bases from J, the junction kept 9 bases outside the gene matches. The CDR3 contains 16 residues. Germline CDR1 reads LGHNA; CDR2 reads YSLEER. This chain's CDR3 is CASSQDQGLALGEQYF. DNA for the CDR3: TGCGCCAGCAGCCAAGATCAAGGACTAGCGTTAGGCGAGCAGTACTTC.

The J gene is TRBJ2-3, the V gene TRBV4-1, with TRBD2 identical over 9 bases. The V and J ends lost 4 bases and 2 bases, in that order; junction bases with no gene match: 7. The CDR3 contains 16 residues. Germline CDR1 and CDR2: MGHRA and YSYEKL. DNA for the CDR3: TGCGCCAGCAGCCTCGCTAGCGGGGCGTACACAGATACGCAGTATTTT. Translating it yields CASSLASGAYTDTQYF.

This chain links TRBV6-4 with TRBJ1-4; no firm D call. The CDR3 sequence is 16 residues long. Between the trimmed V and J ends, which lost 4 bases and 6 bases, there was a span of 18 bases. CDR1 is MRHNA and CDR2 is SNTAGT in the germline V gene. The CDR3 DNA reads TGTGCCAGCAGTGGGGCAGGACCGCGAAAAGATGAAAAACTGTTTTTT. It yields the protein CASSGAGPRKDEKLFF.

This rearrangement joins TRBV7-9 to TRBJ1-1; a possible D gene is TRBD1 (6 bases). The germline V gene encodes CDR1 SEHNR and CDR2 FQNEAQ (reference sequence). This CDR3 contains 15 residues. Trimming cost V 0 bases and J 6 bases, with 14 bases left between them. DNA for the CDR3: TGTGCCAGCAGCTTAGCGGCAGGGGAAGACTCTGAAGCTTTCTTT. It translates to CASSLAAGEDSEAFF. Full variable domain (outside the CDR3, taken from reference TRBV7-9 and TRBJ1-1): DTGVSQNPRHKITKRGQNVTFRCDPISEHNRLYWYRQTLGQGPEFLTYFQNEAQLEKSRLLSDRFSAERPKGSFSTLEIQRTEQGDSAMYLCASSLAAGEDSEAFFGQGTRLTVV.

V and J are TRBV27 and TRBJ1-2, with D possibly TRBD1 on 6 matching bases. V lost 5 bases to trimming and J lost 4 bases, with 17 bases between them. The germline V gene encodes CDR1 MNHEY and CDR2 SMNVEV (reference sequence). The CDR3 has 15 amino acids. The CDR3 DNA reads TGTGCCAGCAGTATGGTAGGGGGGGCAATCTATGGCTACACCTTC. The encoded protein is CASSMVGGAIYGYTF.

V usage is TRBV5-4 and J usage is TRBJ1-2; 7 bases match TRBD1. The V gene's germline CDR1 is SGHNT and CDR2 YYREEE (reference sequence). There are 17 residues in the CDR3. V dropped 0 bases and J dropped 3; count of bases not matched to a gene: 11. The CDR3 bases are TGTGCCAGCAGCTTGGGAGATATTGCCGGGACAGACTATGGCTACACCTTC. It yields the protein CASSLGDIAGTDYGYTF.

V gene TRBV6-5 combines with J gene TRBJ2-5; tentative D call: TRBD1 (5 bases). CDR3 length: 16 residues. Germline loops: CDR1 MNHEY, CDR2 SVGAGI. Trimming shortened V by 0 bases and J by 5 bases, and 16 bases separated the two germline ends. The CDR3 loop reads CASSYSTAEPRETQYF. DNA for the CDR3: TGTGCCAGCAGTTACTCGACAGCTGAACCTCGGGAGACCCAGTACTTC.

For the CDR3, the DNA is TGTGCCAGCAGCTCCCTTTTTGGGGTAACTGAAGCTTTCTTT. Protein sequence: CASSSLFGVTEAFF. This chain links TRBV11-1 with TRBJ1-1; no clear D. CDR3 length: 14 residues. CDR1 is SGHAT and CDR2 is FQDESV in the germline V gene (reference sequence). V lost 4 bases, J lost 5 bases, and 14 bases lay in between.

In this sample, this clone turned up once. This chain links TRBV15 with TRBJ2-1; 8 bases match TRBD2. The V gene's germline CDR1 is LNHNV and CDR2 YYDKDF (reference sequence). Trimming took 3 bases from V and 0 from J; bases not matched to a gene: 4. CDR3 length: 16 amino acids. CDR3 in amino acids: CATSSIGTSSYNEQFF. The CDR3 region has the DNA TGTGCCACCAGCAGTATCGGGACTAGCTCCTACAATGAGCAGTTCTTC.

This sequence joins TRBV5-6 and TRBJ2-2; 7 positions match TRBD2. Germline V CDR1 and CDR2: SGHDT, YYEEEE. The CDR3 has 19 residues. The V segment lost 6 bases and the J segment 1 base; nucleotides outside the gene matches: 18. The CDR3 here is CASTNSPPPREGNTGELFF. The CDR3 DNA is TGTGCCAGCACGAACTCTCCCCCCCCCAGGGAGGGGAACACCGGGGAGCTGTTTTTT.

The chain carries TRBV5-6 and TRBJ2-7; D is unresolved. Germline V CDR1 and CDR2: SGHDT, YYEEEE. The CDR3 has 14 residues. V lost 0 bases and J 3 bases, leaving 10 bases between the germline ends. The CDR3 spells CASSLGQDGYEQYF. In DNA form, the CDR3 reads TGTGCCAGCAGCTTGGGCCAGGACGGCTACGAGCAGTACTTC. Variable domain in full (rest from reference TRBV5-6 and TRBJ2-7): DAGVTQSPTHLIKTRGQQVTLRCSPKSGHDTVSWYQQALGQGPQFIFQYYEEEERQRGNFPDRFSGHQFPNYSSELNVNALLLGDSALYLCASSLGQDGYEQYFGPGTRLTVT.

CDR3 amino acids: CASSPGGLAGINEQFF. The CDR3 DNA is TGTGCCAGCAGCCCTGGGGGGCTAGCGGGTATCAATGAGCAGTTCTTC. The rearrangement uses TRBV7-9 and TRBJ2-1; the match to TRBD2 covers 8 bases. The CDR3 is 16 amino acids. The germline V gene has CDR1 SEHNR and CDR2 FQNEAQ (reference sequence). Unmatched junction bases numbered 12, after V lost 5 bases and J lost 6 bases.

This chain links TRBV7-9 with TRBJ2-3; no definite D call. V gave up 5 bases and J gave up 4 bases, with 13 bases separating them. CDR3 length: 14 amino acids. The germline gives CDR1 SEHNR, CDR2 FQNEAQ (reference sequence). CDR3 nucleotide sequence: TGTGCCAGCAGCCCAAAAGTAGGTTCAGATACGCAGTATTTT. It codes for CASSPKVGSDTQYF.

The chain employs TRBV7-9 and TRBJ2-1, with 8 bases matching TRBD2. The CDR3 totals 16 residues. Per germline, CDR1 SEHNR and CDR2 FQNEAQ (reference sequence). The junction had 4 bases not matched to a gene; V was cut back by 0 bases and J by 3 bases. CDR3 residues: CASSLAVAGIYNEQFF. The CDR3 bases are TGTGCCAGCAGCTTAGCTGTAGCGGGAATCTACAATGAGCAGTTCTTC. The whole variable domain, filled in from reference TRBV7-9 and TRBJ2-1, reads DTGVSQNPRHKITKRGQNVTFRCDPISEHNRLYWYRQTLGQGPEFLTYFQNEAQLEKSRLLSDRFSAERPKGSFSTLEIQRTEQGDSAMYLCASSLAVAGIYNEQFFGPGTRLTVL.

The table lists this clone with a count of one. The gene calls are TRBV19 and TRBJ1-4; TRBD1 agrees at 8 bases. V dropped 2 bases and J dropped 7; count of bases not matched to a gene: 6. The CDR3 is 15 amino acids. Germline V gene sequence: CDR1 LNHDA, CDR2 SQIVND (reference sequence). The DNA of the CDR3 is TGTGCCAGTAGTATACCAGGGGGCATGTTTGAAAAACTGTTTTTT. The encoded protein is CASSIPGGMFEKLFF. Full variable domain (remainder filled in from reference TRBV19 and TRBJ1-4): DGGITQSPKYLFRKEGQNVTLSCEQNLNHDAMYWYRQDPGQGLRLIYYSQIVNDFQKGDIAEGYSVSREKKESFPLTVTSAQKNPTAFYLCASSIPGGMFEKLFFGSGTQLSVL.

The chain employs TRBV2 and TRBJ1-6, with TRBD1 matching over 12 bases. Germline V gene sequence: CDR1 SNHLY, CDR2 FYNNEI. The CDR3 is 16 amino acids. V lost 8 bases and J lost 7; bases outside the gene matches: 9. The CDR3 reads CASSLGQGAWNSPLHF. The CDR3 DNA sequence: TGTGCCAGCTCACTGGGACAGGGGGCCTGGAATTCACCCCTCCACTTT. The full variable domain, in which reference TRBV2 and TRBJ1-6 provide the parts outside the CDR3, is EPEVTQTPSHQVTQMGQEVILRCVPISNHLYFYWYRQILGQKVEFLVSFYNNEISEKSEIFDDQFSVERPDGSNFTLKIRSTKLEDSAMYFCASSLGQGAWNSPLHFGNGTRLTVT.

The J gene is TRBJ1-6, the V gene TRBV9; D is possibly TRBD1 (6 bases). Germline V gene data show CDR1 as SGDLS and CDR2 as YYNGEE. The CDR3 is 15 residues long. Trimming shortened V by 4 bases and J by 8 bases, and 16 bases separated the two germline ends. This CDR3 reads CASSPPGAPDSPLHF. CDR3 nucleotides: TGTGCCAGCAGCCCGCCGGGGGCCCCGGATTCACCCCTCCACTTT.

The V call is TRBV4-1, the J call TRBJ1-5; maybe TRBD1 (6 bases). The V gene's germline CDR1 is MGHRA and CDR2 YSYEKL. This CDR3 region has 15 residues. V was pared by 3 bases and J by 4 bases, with 13 bases between. The CDR3 reads CASSQGRTENQPQHF. In DNA form, the CDR3 reads TGCGCCAGCAGCCAGGGGAGGACAGAAAATCAGCCCCAGCATTTT.

On this clone: This specimen includes other DNA sequences encoding the same CDR3. The chain uses TRBV30 and TRBJ2-1; D is perhaps TRBD2 (5 bases). Trimming left V 0 bases short and J 3 bases short, with 6 bases between. In germline, CDR1 is GTSNPN, CDR2 SVGIG (reference sequence). The CDR3 runs 13 residues. CDR3 nucleotide sequence: TGTGCCTGGAGTGTTGGGAGCTACAATGAGCAGTTCTTC. Protein sequence: CAWSVGSYNEQFF.